This T cell receptor beta chain was found in a study of human T cells and chemical hapten exposure (dated by TCRdb to the early 2020s). In terms of the full investigation: The libraries were sequenced as a pool, and the TCR yield per sample differed mostly because of small variations in library volumes within the pool. In alopecia patients, the study followed how the peripheral blood TCR repertoire changed in vivo over primary and secondary sensitization to diphenylcyclopropenone (DPC), a hapten. From each blood RNA sample, both TCR alpha and TCR beta chains were sequenced.

Of note for this clonotype: The antigen it binds to is not known. The junction and the germline gene differ at one end; a read error may be behind it.

Unfractionated whole blood was collected in Tempus Blood RNA tubes, and total RNA was extracted from that blood. As TCR sequencing controls, roughly five healthy volunteers were used, with blood taken at day 0, 2 weeks and 6 weeks. Results and caveats for the whole study, not just this receptor: DPC sensitization did not change the number of TCRs with a frequency above 1 in 1000, and there was no evidence of changes in global repertoire structure. Repeated subsampling changed both the strength of the expansion versus patch-test correlation and the threshold at which the correlation became significant.

Library preparation was by 5' RACE. Instrument used: Illumina MiSeq. Library preparation attached unique molecular identifiers to individual cDNA molecules for quantitative, reproducible TCR counting. In the source study's methods: The median number of TCRs per sample was approximately 98,000, ranging from about 20,000 to 690,600. The Decombinator software suite was used to annotate V, J and CDR3 in the TCR reads. For PS versus PT1 abundance plots, all samples were subsampled to the same number of TCRs (28,000). Expanded TCRs were defined as absent before sensitization and observed at least eight times at the 2-week time point. TCRdb reran the public reads through fastp at Q25 and MiXCR, keeping productive beta chains. When rows share a CDR3 protein, they turn into one entry using the most common DNA and genes. The V and J calls here are based on TCRdb, not the publication. This sample comprises more than 60,000 distinct CDR3 sequences, about a sixth of them detected only once. Of the sample, approximately 6.3% is held by the ten largest clones.

CDR1 and CDR2, per the germline V gene, are LGHNT and FRNRAP. Including the terminal cysteine and phenylalanine, the CDR3 comprises 14 residues. The retained sequence is limited to the CDR3, 42 bases, with the frame set at the first base. This receptor was obtained from a female donor in good health. In this chain, TRBV12-5 is recombined with TRBJ1-1; tentative D gene TRBD1, with 5 bases matching. CDR3 region: CASGLRGAGTVAFF. The sequenced DNA is TGTGCTAGTGGTTTGAGAGGAGCGGGGACTGTAGCTTTCTTT.